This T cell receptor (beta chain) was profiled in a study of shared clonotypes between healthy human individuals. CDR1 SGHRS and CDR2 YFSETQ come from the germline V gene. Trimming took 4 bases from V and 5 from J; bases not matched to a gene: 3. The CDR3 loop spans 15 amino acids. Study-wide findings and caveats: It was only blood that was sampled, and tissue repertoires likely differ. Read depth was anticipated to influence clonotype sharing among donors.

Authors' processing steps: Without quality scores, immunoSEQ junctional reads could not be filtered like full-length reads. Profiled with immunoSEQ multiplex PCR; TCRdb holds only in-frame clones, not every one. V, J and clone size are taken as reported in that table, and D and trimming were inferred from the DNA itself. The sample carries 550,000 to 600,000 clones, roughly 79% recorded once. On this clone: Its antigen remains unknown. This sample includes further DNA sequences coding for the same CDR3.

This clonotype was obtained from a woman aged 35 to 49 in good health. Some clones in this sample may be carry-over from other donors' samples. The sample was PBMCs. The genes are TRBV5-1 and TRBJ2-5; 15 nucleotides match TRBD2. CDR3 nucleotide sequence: TGCGCCAGCAGCCTAGGGACTAGCGGGAGGGAGACCCAGTACTTC. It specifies CASSLGTSGRETQYF. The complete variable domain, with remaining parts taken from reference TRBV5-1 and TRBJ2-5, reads KAGVTQTPRYLIKTRGQQVTLSCSPISGHRSVSWYQQTPGQGLQFLFEYFSETQRNKGNFPGRFSGRQFSNSRSEMNVSTLELGDSALYLCASSLGTSGRETQYFGPGTRLLVL.